Listed below are T cell receptor beta chains from one sample, sequenced in a study of blood T cell repertoires in COVID-19. The method was immunoSEQ multiplex PCR; TCRdb's version includes in-frame clones alone and lacks a portion of them. Of 80,000 or so clones listed, more than 75% are singletons. The specimen was peripheral blood. The receptors stem from a man in his fifties or sixties with COVID-19, enrolled during active disease. Each CDR3 is given with its conserved first and last residue. The order of the fields is clone size, CDR3 length, J gene, V gene, D gene, CDR3 protein, CDR3 DNA. A D gene is named only where the DNA matches it firmly. Not every row has a clone size; where given, it reads once, few, many or a size class.

clone size: once; CDR3 length: 15; J gene: TRBJ2-3; V gene: TRBV6-2/TRBV6-3; D gene: NA; CDR3 protein: CASSYLGGRTDTQYF; CDR3 DNA: TGTGCCAGCAGTTACTTGGGGGGGCGCACAGATACGCAGTATTTT
clone size: NA; CDR3 length: 12; J gene: TRBJ1-6; V gene: TRBV30; D gene: NA; CDR3 protein: CAWSSVRSPLHF; CDR3 DNA: TGTGCCTGGAGTTCAGTGCGGTCACCCCTCCACTTT
clone size: NA; CDR3 length: 14; J gene: TRBJ1-2; V gene: TRBV7-3; D gene: NA; CDR3 protein: CASSPGLLDGGYTF; CDR3 DNA: TGTGCCAGCAGCCCCGGACTCCTAGACGGTGGCTACACCTTC
clone size: NA; CDR3 length: 14; J gene: TRBJ1-6; V gene: TRBV30; D gene: NA; CDR3 protein: CAWSVGGGNSPLHF; CDR3 DNA: TGTGCCTGGAGTGTAGGGGGGGGAAATTCACCCCTCCACTTT
clone size: NA; CDR3 length: 17; J gene: TRBJ2-1; V gene: TRBV6-1; D gene: TRBD2; CDR3 protein: CASTEGLRDYSYNEQFF; CDR3 DNA: TGTGCCAGCACTGAAGGGTTAAGGGACTACTCCTACAATGAGCAGTTCTTC
clone size: NA; CDR3 length: 16; J gene: TRBJ2-1; V gene: TRBV5-1; D gene: TRBD2; CDR3 protein: CASSRRTSGGANEQFF; CDR3 DNA: TGCGCCAGCAGCAGGAGGACTAGCGGGGGGGCGAATGAGCAGTTCTTC
clone size: NA; CDR3 length: 13; J gene: TRBJ1-2; V gene: TRBV10-1; D gene: NA; CDR3 protein: CASSPGQTYGYTF; CDR3 DNA: TGCGCCAGCAGTCCAGGACAGACCTATGGCTACACCTTC
clone size: once; CDR3 length: 13; J gene: TRBJ2-5; V gene: TRBV24-1; D gene: NA; CDR3 protein: CATSGGGAETQYF; CDR3 DNA: TGTGCCACCAGTGGGGGGGGCGCAGAGACCCAGTACTTC
clone size: NA; CDR3 length: 14; J gene: TRBJ1-1; V gene: TRBV19; D gene: NA; CDR3 protein: CASRPGQMNTEAFF; CDR3 DNA: TGTGCCAGTAGACCCGGACAGATGAACACTGAAGCTTTCTTT
clone size: NA; CDR3 length: 16; J gene: TRBJ1-2; V gene: TRBV2; D gene: TRBD1; CDR3 protein: CASSEQRDRVNYGYTF; CDR3 DNA: TGTGCCAGCAGCGAACAAAGGGACAGGGTGAACTATGGCTACACCTTC
clone size: NA; CDR3 length: 15; J gene: TRBJ1-5; V gene: TRBV7-2; D gene: TRBD1; CDR3 protein: CASSPGTASNQPQHF; CDR3 DNA: TGTGCCAGCAGCCCCGGGACAGCTAGCAATCAGCCCCAGCATTTT
clone size: NA; CDR3 length: 15; J gene: TRBJ1-5; V gene: TRBV19; D gene: TRBD1; CDR3 protein: CASSLRQGAGQPQHF; CDR3 DNA: TGTGCCAGTAGTTTACGACAGGGGGCAGGTCAGCCCCAGCATTTT
clone size: NA; CDR3 length: 14; J gene: TRBJ1-1; V gene: TRBV10-3; D gene: NA; CDR3 protein: CATWDITMNTEAFF; CDR3 DNA: TGTGCCACCTGGGACATTACCATGAACACTGAAGCTTTCTTT
clone size: NA; CDR3 length: 14; J gene: TRBJ1-2; V gene: TRBV28; D gene: TRBD1; CDR3 protein: CASRGTGELYGYTF; CDR3 DNA: TGTGCCAGCAGGGGGACAGGAGAGCTTTATGGCTACACCTTC
clone size: NA; CDR3 length: 15; J gene: TRBJ2-3; V gene: TRBV5-5; D gene: TRBD1; CDR3 protein: CASSFGGQVLGTQYF; CDR3 DNA: TGTGCCAGCAGCTTCGGGGGACAGGTTTTGGGTACGCAGTATTTT
clone size: NA; CDR3 length: 13; J gene: TRBJ1-5; V gene: TRBV11-2; D gene: NA; CDR3 protein: CASSSGADQPQHF; CDR3 DNA: TGTGCCAGCAGTTCAGGGGCAGATCAGCCCCAGCATTTT
clone size: NA; CDR3 length: 14; J gene: TRBJ2-1; V gene: TRBV7-3; D gene: NA; CDR3 protein: CASSRDGEGHEQFF; CDR3 DNA: TGTGCCAGCAGCCGTGACGGGGAAGGCCATGAGCAGTTCTTC
clone size: NA; CDR3 length: 14; J gene: TRBJ1-2; V gene: TRBV2; D gene: TRBD1; CDR3 protein: CASKSGGAYYGYTF; CDR3 DNA: TGTGCCAGCAAGTCAGGGGGCGCTTACTATGGCTACACCTTC
clone size: NA; CDR3 length: 15; J gene: TRBJ2-7; V gene: TRBV4-2; D gene: NA; CDR3 protein: CASSQGSQASYEQYF; CDR3 DNA: TGTGCCAGCAGCCAAGGCTCCCAAGCGAGCTACGAGCAGTACTTC
clone size: NA; CDR3 length: 15; J gene: TRBJ2-3; V gene: TRBV5-4; D gene: NA; CDR3 protein: CASSFESGWTDTQYF; CDR3 DNA: TGTGCCAGCAGCTTCGAATCGGGTTGGACAGATACGCAGTATTTT
clone size: NA; CDR3 length: 14; J gene: TRBJ1-5; V gene: TRBV14; D gene: NA; CDR3 protein: CASSPLGVGQPQHF; CDR3 DNA: TGTGCCAGCAGCCCTCTAGGGGTGGGACAGCCCCAGCATTTT
clone size: NA; CDR3 length: 12; J gene: TRBJ2-1; V gene: TRBV2; D gene: NA; CDR3 protein: CASRLAGGEQFF; CDR3 DNA: TGTGCCAGCAGGTTGGCCGGGGGTGAGCAGTTCTTC
clone size: NA; CDR3 length: 14; J gene: TRBJ1-1; V gene: TRBV27; D gene: NA; CDR3 protein: CASSFEAQSTEAFF; CDR3 DNA: TGTGCCAGCAGTTTTGAGGCCCAGAGCACTGAAGCTTTCTTT
clone size: few; CDR3 length: 15; J gene: TRBJ2-1; V gene: TRBV7-3; D gene: NA; CDR3 protein: CASSLGQGTYNEQFF; CDR3 DNA: TGTGCCAGCAGCTTGGGGCAGGGTACTTACAATGAGCAGTTCTTC
clone size: NA; CDR3 length: 14; J gene: TRBJ2-7; V gene: TRBV7-6; D gene: NA; CDR3 protein: CASSLVQGPYEQYF; CDR3 DNA: TGTGCCAGCAGCTTAGTTCAGGGCCCCTACGAGCAGTACTTC
clone size: NA; CDR3 length: 19; J gene: TRBJ1-5; V gene: TRBV19; D gene: TRBD1; CDR3 protein: CASSIDERQGAPRNQPQHF; CDR3 DNA: TGTGCCAGTAGTATAGATGAGCGACAGGGAGCGCCCCGCAATCAGCCCCAGCATTTT
clone size: few; CDR3 length: 13; J gene: TRBJ1-2; V gene: TRBV2; D gene: TRBD1; CDR3 protein: CASSYTGDDGYTF; CDR3 DNA: TGTGCCAGCAGCTATACAGGGGATGATGGCTACACCTTC
clone size: NA; CDR3 length: 13; J gene: TRBJ2-3; V gene: TRBV5-6; D gene: NA; CDR3 protein: CASSSGGPDTQYF; CDR3 DNA: TGTGCCAGCAGTTCTGGCGGGCCAGATACGCAGTATTTT
clone size: few; CDR3 length: 15; J gene: TRBJ2-7; V gene: TRBV5-6; D gene: TRBD1; CDR3 protein: CASSPSGQGISEQYF; CDR3 DNA: TGTGCCAGCAGCCCATCGGGACAGGGTATTAGCGAGCAGTACTTC
clone size: NA; CDR3 length: 13; J gene: TRBJ2-5; V gene: TRBV7-6; D gene: NA; CDR3 protein: CASSLGTSETQYF; CDR3 DNA: TGTGCCAGCAGCTTAGGTACATCAGAGACCCAGTACTTC
clone size: once; CDR3 length: 15; J gene: TRBJ2-2; V gene: TRBV7-9; D gene: TRBD2; CDR3 protein: CASSPQRDHTGELFF; CDR3 DNA: TGTGCCAGCAGCCCGCAGCGGGACCACACCGGGGAGCTGTTTTTT
clone size: once; CDR3 length: 11; J gene: TRBJ1-2; V gene: TRBV2; D gene: NA; CDR3 protein: CASSVNYGYTF; CDR3 DNA: TGTGCCAGCAGCGTTAACTATGGCTACACCTTC